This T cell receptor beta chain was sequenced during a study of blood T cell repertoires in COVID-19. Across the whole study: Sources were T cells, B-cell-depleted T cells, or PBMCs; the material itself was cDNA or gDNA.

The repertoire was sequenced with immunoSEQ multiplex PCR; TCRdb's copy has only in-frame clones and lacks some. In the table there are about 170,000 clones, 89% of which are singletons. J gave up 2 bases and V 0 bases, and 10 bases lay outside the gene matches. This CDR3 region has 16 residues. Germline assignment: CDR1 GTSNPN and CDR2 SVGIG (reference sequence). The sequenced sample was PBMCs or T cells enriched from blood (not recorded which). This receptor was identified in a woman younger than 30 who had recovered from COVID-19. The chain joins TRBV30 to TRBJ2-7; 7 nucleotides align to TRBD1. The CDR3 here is CAWSVPRTGSPYEQYF. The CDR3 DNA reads TGTGCCTGGAGTGTACCCAGGACAGGTTCCCCCTACGAGCAGTACTTC.